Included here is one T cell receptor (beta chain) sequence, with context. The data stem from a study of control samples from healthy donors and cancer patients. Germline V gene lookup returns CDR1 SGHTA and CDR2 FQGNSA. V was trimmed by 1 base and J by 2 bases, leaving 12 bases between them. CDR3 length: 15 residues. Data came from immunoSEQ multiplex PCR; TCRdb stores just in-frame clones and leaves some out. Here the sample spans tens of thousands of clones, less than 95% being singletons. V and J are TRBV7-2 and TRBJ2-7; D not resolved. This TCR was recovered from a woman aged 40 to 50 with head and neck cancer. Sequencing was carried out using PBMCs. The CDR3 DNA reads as TGTGCCAGCAGCTTAGGCGGCTTGAGTACCTACGAGCAGTACTTC. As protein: CASSLGGLSTYEQYF.